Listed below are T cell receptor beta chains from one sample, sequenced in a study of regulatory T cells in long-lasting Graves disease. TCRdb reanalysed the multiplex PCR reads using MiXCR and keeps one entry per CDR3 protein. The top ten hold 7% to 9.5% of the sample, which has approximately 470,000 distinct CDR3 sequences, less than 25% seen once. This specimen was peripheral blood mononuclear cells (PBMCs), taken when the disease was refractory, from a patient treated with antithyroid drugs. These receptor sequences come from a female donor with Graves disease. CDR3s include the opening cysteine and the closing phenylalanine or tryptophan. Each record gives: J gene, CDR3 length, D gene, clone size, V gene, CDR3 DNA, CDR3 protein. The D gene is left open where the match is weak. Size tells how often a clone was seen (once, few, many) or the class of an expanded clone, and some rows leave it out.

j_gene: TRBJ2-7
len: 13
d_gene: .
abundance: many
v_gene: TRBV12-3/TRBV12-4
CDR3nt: TGTGCCAGCAGGGACCTGGGTTCCTACGAGCAGTACTTC
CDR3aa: CASRDLGSYEQYF

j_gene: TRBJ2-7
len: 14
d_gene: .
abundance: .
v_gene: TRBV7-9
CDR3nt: TGTGCCAGCAGCCCCAAGGATGGACCCTACGAGCAGTACTTC
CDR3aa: CASSPKDGPYEQYF

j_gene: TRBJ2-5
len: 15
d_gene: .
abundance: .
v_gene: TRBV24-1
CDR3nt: TGTGCCACCAGTGAATGGACAGGGAGGGAAGAGACCCAGTACTTC
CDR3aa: CATSEWTGREETQYF

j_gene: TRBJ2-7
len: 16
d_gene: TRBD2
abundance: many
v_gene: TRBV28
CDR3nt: TGTGCCAGCAGTTCCCCGGGGGGGCAATCAACCTACGAGCAGTACTTC
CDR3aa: CASSSPGGQSTYEQYF

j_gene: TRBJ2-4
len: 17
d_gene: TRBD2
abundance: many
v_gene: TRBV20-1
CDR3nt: TGCAGTGCTCCAGAAACGCGGACTAGCGGGAGAGAAAACATTCAGTACTTC
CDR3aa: CSAPETRTSGRENIQYF

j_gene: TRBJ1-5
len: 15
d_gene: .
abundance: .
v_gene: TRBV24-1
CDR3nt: TGTGCCACCAGTGATTTATCGGGCAGAAAGGAGCCCCAGCATTTT
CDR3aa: CATSDLSGRKEPQHF

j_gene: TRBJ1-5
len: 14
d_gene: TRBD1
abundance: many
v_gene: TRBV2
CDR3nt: TGTGCCAGCAGTGAGGGGGACAGGGTCCAGCCCCAGCATTTT
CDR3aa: CASSEGDRVQPQHF

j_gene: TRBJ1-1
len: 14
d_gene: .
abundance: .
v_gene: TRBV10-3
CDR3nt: TGTGCCAGCAGAAGACAGGTGATAAACACTGAAGCTTTCTTT
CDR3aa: CASRRQVINTEAFF

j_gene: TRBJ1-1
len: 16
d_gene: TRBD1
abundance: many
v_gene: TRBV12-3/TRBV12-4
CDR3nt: TGTGCCAGCAGGCCTGGGACAGGGCCTATGAACACTGAAGCTTTCTTT
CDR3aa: CASRPGTGPMNTEAFF

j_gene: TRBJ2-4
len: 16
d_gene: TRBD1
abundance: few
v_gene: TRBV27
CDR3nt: TGTGCCAGCAGTACCCTAATCCGGGACAGGGCTCACATTCAGTACTTC
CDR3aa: CASSTLIRDRAHIQYF

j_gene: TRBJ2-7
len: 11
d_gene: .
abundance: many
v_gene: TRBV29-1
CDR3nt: TGCAGCGTTGGACAGAACTACGAGCAGTACTTC
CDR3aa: CSVGQNYEQYF

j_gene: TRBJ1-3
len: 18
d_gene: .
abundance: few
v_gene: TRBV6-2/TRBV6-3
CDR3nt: TGTGCCAGCAGTATACGCGGGGCTTGGGTTCTTGCTGGAAACACCATATATTTT
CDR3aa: CASSIRGAWVLAGNTIYF

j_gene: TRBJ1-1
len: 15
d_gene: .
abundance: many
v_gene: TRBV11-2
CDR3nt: TGTGCCAGCAGCTTAGGGAGTGGGGGTAGGACTGAAGCTTTCTTT
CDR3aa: CASSLGSGGRTEAFF

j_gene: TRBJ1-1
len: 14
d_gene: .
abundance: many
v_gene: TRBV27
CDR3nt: TGTGCCAGCAGTTTGTCCTTGGGGGGCACTGAAGCTTTCTTT
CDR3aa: CASSLSLGGTEAFF

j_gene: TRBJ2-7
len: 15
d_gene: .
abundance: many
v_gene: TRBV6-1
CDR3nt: TGTGCCAGCATTCCATCGACCTGGGGCGCCTACGAGCAGTACTTC
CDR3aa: CASIPSTWGAYEQYF

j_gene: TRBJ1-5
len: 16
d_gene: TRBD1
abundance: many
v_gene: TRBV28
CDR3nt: TGTGCCAGCAGCGAAAGGACAGGGCTACTCCTGCAGCCCCAGCATTTT
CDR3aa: CASSERTGLLLQPQHF

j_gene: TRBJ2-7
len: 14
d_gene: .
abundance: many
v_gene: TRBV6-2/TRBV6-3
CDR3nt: TGTGCCAGCAGTGCGCTGGGGGGTGGCTACGAGCAGTACTTC
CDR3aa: CASSALGGGYEQYF

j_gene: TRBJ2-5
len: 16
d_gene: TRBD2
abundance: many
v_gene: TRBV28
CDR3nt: TGTGCCAGCAGTTTTCTTAGCCGGGGGGGACAAGAGACCCAGTACTTC
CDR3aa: CASSFLSRGGQETQYF

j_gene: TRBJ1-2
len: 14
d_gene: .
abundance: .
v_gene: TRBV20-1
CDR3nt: TGCAGTGCTAGGACAGCCCAGGTTTGGTATGGCTACACCTTC
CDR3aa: CSARTAQVWYGYTF

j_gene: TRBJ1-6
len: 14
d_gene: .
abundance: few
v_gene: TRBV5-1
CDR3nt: TGCGCCAGCAGCCCCAGCCAGGGAGATTCACCCCTCCACTTT
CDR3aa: CASSPSQGDSPLHF

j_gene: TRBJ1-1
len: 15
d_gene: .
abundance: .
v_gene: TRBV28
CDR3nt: TGTGCCAGCAATTGGGCAGGGGCTCTGAACACTGAAGCTTTCTTT
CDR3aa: CASNWAGALNTEAFF

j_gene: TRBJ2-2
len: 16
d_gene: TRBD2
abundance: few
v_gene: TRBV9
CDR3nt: TGTGCCAGCAGCGTAGCGACTAGCGGGAGGGCCGGGGAGCTGTTTTTT
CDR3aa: CASSVATSGRAGELFF

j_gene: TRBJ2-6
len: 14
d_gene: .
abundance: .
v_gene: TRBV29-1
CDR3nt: TGCAGCGTTCTGGGGCCCTCTGGGGCCAACGTCCTGACTTTC
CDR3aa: CSVLGPSGANVLTF

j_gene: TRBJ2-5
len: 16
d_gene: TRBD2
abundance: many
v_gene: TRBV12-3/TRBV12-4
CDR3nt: TGTGCCAGCAGCCGGGCGTGGGGGGGACCTCAAGAGACCCAGTACTTC
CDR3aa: CASSRAWGGPQETQYF

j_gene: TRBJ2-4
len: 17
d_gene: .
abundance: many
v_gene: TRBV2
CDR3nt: TGTGCCAGAGCGGACAGGGCGGGGGACCGAGCCAAAAACATTCAGTACTTC
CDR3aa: CARADRAGDRAKNIQYF

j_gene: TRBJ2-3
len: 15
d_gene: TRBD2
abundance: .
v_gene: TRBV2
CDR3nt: TGTGCCAGCAGACCCAGAGCGGGAGGAGCAGATACGCAGTATTTT
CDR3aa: CASRPRAGGADTQYF

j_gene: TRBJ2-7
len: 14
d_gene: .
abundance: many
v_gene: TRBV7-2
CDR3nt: TGTGCCAGCAGCTTTGCAGGCGGGTCCTACGAGCAGTACTTC
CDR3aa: CASSFAGGSYEQYF

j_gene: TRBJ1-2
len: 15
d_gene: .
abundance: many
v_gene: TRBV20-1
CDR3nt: TGCAGTGCTAGTGTACGGACCCCAGGTTTCCATGGCTACACCTTC
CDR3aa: CSASVRTPGFHGYTF

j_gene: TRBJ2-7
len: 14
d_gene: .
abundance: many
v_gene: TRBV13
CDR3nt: TGTGCCAGCAGCTTCCCGGGACCGGGTACGGAGCAGTACTTC
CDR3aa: CASSFPGPGTEQYF

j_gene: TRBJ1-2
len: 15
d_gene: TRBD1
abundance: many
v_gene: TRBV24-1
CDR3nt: TGTGCCACCAGTGATCCGGGGGACAGCGACTATGGCTACACCTTC
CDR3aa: CATSDPGDSDYGYTF

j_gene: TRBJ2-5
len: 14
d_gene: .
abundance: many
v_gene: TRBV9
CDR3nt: TGTGCCAGCAGCGTAGCAGTCCTAGATGGGACCCAGTACTTC
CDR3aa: CASSVAVLDGTQYF

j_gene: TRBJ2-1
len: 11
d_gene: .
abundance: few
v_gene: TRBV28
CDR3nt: TGTGCCACGATGGAGATCAATGAGCAGTTCTTC
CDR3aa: CATMEINEQFF

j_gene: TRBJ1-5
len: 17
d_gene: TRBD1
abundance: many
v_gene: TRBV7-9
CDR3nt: TGTGCCAGCAGCTTAGGCAGGGGGGGTTATAGCAATCAGCCCCAGCATTTT
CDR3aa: CASSLGRGGYSNQPQHF

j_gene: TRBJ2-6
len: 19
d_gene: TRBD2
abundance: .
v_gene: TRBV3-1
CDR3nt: TGTGCCAGCGGCGGGTGGACGGAAGGACTAGCGGATGGGGCCAACGTCCTGACTTTC
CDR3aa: CASGGWTEGLADGANVLTF

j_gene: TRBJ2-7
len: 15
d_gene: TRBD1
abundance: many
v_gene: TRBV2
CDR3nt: TGTGCCAGCAGCGCGAAGCAGGGGGTGTCTTACGAGCAGTACTTC
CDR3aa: CASSAKQGVSYEQYF

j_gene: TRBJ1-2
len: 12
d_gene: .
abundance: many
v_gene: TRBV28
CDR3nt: TGTGCCAGCAGTTACGGTAACTATGGCTACACCTTC
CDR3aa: CASSYGNYGYTF

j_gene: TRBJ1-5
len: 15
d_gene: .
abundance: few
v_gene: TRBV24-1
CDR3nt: TGTGCCACCAGTGATACGGGGTCCGGCAATCAGCCCCAGCATTTT
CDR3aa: CATSDTGSGNQPQHF

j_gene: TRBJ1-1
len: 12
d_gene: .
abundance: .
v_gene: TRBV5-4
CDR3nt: TGTGCCAGCAGCTTGGGGGGACTTGAAGCTTTCTTT
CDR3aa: CASSLGGLEAFF

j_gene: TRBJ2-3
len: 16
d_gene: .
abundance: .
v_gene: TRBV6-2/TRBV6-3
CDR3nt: TGTGCCAGCAGTTACTCGAGGGCTCCTAGCACAGATACGCAGTATTTT
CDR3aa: CASSYSRAPSTDTQYF

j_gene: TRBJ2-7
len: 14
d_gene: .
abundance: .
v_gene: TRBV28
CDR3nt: TGTGCCAGCAGTTTAATTGGACATTTCTACGAGCAGTACTTC
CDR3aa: CASSLIGHFYEQYF

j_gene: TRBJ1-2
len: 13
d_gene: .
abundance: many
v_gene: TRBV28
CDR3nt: TGTGCCAGCAGTTTTTCCTTAGACTATGGCTACACCTTC
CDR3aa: CASSFSLDYGYTF

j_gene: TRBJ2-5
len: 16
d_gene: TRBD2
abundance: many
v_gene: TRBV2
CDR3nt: TGTGCCAGCAGTGAGTTGCTAGCGGGAGTTCGAGAGACCCAGTACTTC
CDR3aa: CASSELLAGVRETQYF

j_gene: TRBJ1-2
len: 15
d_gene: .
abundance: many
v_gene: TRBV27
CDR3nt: TGTGCCAGCAGACCCGACAGCCAGACTAACTATGGCTACACCTTC
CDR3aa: CASRPDSQTNYGYTF

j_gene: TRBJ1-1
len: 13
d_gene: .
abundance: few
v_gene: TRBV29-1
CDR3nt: TGCAGCGTTGGACGGGGGCAAGGGACTGAAGCTTTCTTT
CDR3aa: CSVGRGQGTEAFF

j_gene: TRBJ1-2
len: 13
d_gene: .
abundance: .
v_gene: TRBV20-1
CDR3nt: TGCAGTGCTAGAGACGGGTGGTTAGGTGGCTACACCTTC
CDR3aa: CSARDGWLGGYTF

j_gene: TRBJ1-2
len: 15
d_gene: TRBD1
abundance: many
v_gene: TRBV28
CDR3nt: TGTGCCAGCAGCCCTACCCGACAGGGCTCCCATGGCTACACCTTC
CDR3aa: CASSPTRQGSHGYTF

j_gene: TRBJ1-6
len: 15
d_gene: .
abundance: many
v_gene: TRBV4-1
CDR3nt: TGCGCCAGCAGCCTTCCGGGGTTAGCGAATTCACCCCTCCACTTT
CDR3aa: CASSLPGLANSPLHF